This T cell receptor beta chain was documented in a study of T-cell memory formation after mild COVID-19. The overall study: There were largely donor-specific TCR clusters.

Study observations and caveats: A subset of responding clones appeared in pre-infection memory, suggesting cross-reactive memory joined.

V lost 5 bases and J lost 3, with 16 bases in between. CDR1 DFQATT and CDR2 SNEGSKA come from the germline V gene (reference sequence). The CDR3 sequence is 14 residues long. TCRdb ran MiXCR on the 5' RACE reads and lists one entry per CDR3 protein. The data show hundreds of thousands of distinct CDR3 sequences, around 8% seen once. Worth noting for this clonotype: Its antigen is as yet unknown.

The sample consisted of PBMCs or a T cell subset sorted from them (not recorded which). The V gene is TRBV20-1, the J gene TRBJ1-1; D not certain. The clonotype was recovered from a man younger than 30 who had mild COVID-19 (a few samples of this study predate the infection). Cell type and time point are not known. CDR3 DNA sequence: TGCAGTGCTTCTTCAGTGGGAAGAGACACTGAAGCTTTCTTT. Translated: CSASSVGRDTEAFF.